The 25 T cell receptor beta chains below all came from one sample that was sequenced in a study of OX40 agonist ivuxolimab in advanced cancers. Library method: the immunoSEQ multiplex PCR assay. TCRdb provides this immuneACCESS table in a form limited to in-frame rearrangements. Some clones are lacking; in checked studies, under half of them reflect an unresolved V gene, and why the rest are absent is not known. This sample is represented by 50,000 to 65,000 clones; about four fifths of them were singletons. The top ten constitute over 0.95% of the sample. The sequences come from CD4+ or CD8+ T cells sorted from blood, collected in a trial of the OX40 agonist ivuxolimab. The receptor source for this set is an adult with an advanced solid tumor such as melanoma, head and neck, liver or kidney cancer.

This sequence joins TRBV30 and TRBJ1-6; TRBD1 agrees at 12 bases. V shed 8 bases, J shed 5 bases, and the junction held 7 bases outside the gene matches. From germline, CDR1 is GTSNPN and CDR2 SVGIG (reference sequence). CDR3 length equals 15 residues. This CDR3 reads CALGTGGVNNSPLHF. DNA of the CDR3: TGTGCCCTTGGGACAGGGGGCGTGAATAATTCACCCCTCCACTTT.

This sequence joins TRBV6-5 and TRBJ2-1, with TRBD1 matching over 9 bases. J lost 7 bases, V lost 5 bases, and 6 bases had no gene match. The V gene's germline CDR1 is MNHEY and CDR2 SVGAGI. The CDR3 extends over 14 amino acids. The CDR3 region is CASSRGTGMNEQFF. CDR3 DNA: TGTGCCAGCAGTCGAGGGACAGGGATGAATGAGCAGTTCTTC.

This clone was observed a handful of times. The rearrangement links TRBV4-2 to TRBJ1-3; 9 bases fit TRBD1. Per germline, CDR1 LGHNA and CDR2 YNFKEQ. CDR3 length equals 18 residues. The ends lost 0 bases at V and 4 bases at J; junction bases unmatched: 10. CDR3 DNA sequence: TGTGCCAGCAGCCAAGAAGGCCGCACAGGGGGCCTAGGAAACACCATATATTTT. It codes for CASSQEGRTGGLGNTIYF.

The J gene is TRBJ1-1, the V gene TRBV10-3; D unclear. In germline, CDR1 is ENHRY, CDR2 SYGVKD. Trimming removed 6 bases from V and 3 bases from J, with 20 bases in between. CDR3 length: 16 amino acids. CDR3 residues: CAIRAAPGLKDTEAFF. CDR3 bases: TGTGCCATCAGGGCCGCCCCGGGCCTAAAGGACACTGAAGCTTTCTTT.

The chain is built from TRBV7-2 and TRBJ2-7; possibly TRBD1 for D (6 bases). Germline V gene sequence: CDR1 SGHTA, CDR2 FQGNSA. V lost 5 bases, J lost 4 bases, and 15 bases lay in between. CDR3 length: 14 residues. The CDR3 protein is CASSRNREYYEQYF. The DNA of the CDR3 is TGTGCCAGCAGCCGAAACAGGGAATATTACGAGCAGTACTTC.

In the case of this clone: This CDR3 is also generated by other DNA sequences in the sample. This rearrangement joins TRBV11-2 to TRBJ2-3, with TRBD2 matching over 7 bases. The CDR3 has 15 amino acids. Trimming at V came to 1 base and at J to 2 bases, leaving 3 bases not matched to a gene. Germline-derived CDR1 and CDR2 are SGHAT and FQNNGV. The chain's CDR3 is CASSLGGGNTDTQYF. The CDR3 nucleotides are TGTGCCAGCAGCTTAGGGGGGGGGAACACAGATACGCAGTATTTT.

CDR3 sequence: CASSTKAGGNSPLHF. DNA of the CDR3: TGTGCCAGCAGCACAAAGGCGGGGGGAAATTCACCCCTCCACTTT. This chain connects TRBV7-2 to TRBJ1-6, with D possibly matching TRBD1 (5 bases). CDR1 SGHTA and CDR2 FQGNSA come from the germline V gene. The CDR3 length is 15 residues. The V end was cut by 5 bases, the J end by 7 bases, with 15 bases between.

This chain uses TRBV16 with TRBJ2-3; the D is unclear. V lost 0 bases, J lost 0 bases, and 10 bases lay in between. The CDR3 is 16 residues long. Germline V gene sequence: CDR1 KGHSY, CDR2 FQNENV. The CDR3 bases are TGTGCCAGCAGCCAATCGAGCTGGGCTAGCACAGATACGCAGTATTTT. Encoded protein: CASSQSSWASTDTQYF.

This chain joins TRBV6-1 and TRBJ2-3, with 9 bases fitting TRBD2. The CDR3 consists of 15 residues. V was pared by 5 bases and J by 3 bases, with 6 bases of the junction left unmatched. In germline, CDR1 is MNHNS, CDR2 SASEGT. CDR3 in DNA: TGTGCCAGCAGTCGGGGACTAGCCCTAACAGATACGCAGTATTTT. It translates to CASSRGLALTDTQYF.

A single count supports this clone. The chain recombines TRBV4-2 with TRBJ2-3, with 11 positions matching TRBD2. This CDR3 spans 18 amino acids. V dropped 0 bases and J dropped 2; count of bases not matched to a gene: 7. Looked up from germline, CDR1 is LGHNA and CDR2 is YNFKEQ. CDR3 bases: TGTGCCAGCAGCCAAGAAGGCCCTAGCGGGGGGTACACAGATACGCAGTATTTT. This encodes CASSQEGPSGGYTDTQYF.

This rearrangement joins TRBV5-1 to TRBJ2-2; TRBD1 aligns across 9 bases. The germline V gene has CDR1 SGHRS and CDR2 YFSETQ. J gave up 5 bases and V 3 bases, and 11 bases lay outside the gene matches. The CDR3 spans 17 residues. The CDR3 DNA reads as TGCGCCAGCAGCTATTCCGGGACAGGGAGATATACCGGGGAGCTGTTTTTT. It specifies CASSYSGTGRYTGELFF.

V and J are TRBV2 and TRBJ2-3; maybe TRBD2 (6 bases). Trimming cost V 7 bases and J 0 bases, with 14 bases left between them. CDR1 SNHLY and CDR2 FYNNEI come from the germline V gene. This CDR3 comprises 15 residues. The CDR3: CASINPGVSTDTQYF. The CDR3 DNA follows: TGTGCCAGCATAAATCCGGGGGTGAGCACAGATACGCAGTATTTT. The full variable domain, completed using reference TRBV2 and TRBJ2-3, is EPEVTQTPSHQVTQMGQEVILRCVPISNHLYFYWYRQILGQKVEFLVSFYNNEISEKSEIFDDQFSVERPDGSNFTLKIRSTKLEDSAMYFCASINPGVSTDTQYFGPGTRLTVL.

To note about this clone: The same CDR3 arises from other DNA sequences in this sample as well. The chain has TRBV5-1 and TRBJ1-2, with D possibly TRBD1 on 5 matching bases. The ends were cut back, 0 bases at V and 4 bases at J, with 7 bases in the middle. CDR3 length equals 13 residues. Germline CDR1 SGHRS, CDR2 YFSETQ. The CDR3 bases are TGCGCCAGCAGCTTGGGGGGCTTCTATGGCTACACCTTC. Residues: CASSLGGFYGYTF.

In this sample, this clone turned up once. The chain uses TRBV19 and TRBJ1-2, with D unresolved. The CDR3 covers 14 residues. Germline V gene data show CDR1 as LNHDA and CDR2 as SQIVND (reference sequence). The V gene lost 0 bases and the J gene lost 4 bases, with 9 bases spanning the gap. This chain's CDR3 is CASSIDGRSYGYTF. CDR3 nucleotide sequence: TGTGCCAGTAGTATAGATGGCAGAAGCTATGGCTACACCTTC. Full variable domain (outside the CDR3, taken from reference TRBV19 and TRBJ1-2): DGGITQSPKYLFRKEGQNVTLSCEQNLNHDAMYWYRQDPGQGLRLIYYSQIVNDFQKGDIAEGYSVSREKKESFPLTVTSAQKNPTAFYLCASSIDGRSYGYTFGSGTRLTVV.

The CDR3 DNA follows: TGTGCCAGCAGCCCGATTGGAGGGTTCGGGACTGAAGCTTTCTTT. Translation: CASSPIGGFGTEAFF. V gene TRBV6-1 combines with J gene TRBJ1-1; D remains unclear. The V end was cut by 6 bases, the J end by 5 bases, with 19 bases between. There are 15 residues in the CDR3. Germline V gene data show CDR1 as MNHNS and CDR2 as SASEGT.

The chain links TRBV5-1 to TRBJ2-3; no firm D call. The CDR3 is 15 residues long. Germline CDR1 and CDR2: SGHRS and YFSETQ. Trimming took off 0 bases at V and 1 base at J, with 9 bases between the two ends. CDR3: CASSLAPVGTDTQYF. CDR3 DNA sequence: TGCGCCAGCAGCTTGGCCCCAGTTGGCACAGATACGCAGTATTTT.

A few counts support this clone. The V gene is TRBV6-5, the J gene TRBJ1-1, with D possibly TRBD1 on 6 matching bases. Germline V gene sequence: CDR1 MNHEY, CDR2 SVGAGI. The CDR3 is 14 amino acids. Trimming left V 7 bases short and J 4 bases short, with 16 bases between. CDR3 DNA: TGTGCCAGCAACATCTTAAGGGGGGGCACTGAAGCTTTCTTT. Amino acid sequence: CASNILRGGTEAFF.

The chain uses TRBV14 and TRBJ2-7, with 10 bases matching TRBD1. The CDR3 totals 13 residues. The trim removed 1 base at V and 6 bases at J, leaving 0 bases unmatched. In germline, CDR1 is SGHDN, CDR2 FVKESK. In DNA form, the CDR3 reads TGTGCCAGCAGCCAAGGGACAGGGGGCGAGCAGTACTTC. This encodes CASSQGTGGEQYF.

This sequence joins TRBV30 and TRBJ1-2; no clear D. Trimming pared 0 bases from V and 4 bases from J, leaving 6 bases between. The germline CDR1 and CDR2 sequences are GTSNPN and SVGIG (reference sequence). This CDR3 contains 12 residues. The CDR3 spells CAWSVSPYGYTF. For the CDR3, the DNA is TGTGCCTGGAGTGTCTCCCCCTATGGCTACACCTTC.

Written as DNA, the CDR3 is TGTGCCAGCAGTAACAGGGGGCAAAATTCACCCCTCCACTTT. Translated, it gives CASSNRGQNSPLHF. The chain links TRBV6-1 to TRBJ1-6; 9 nucleotides line up with TRBD1. Germline V gives CDR1 MNHNS, CDR2 SASEGT. The CDR3 is 14 residues long. The V and J ends lost 5 bases and 7 bases, in that order; junction bases with no gene match: 3.

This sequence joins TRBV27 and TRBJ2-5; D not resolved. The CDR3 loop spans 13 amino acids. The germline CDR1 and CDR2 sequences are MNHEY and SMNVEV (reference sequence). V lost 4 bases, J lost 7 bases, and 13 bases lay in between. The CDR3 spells CASSSNPKGTQYF. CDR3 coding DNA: TGTGCCAGCAGTTCAAATCCAAAGGGGACCCAGTACTTC.

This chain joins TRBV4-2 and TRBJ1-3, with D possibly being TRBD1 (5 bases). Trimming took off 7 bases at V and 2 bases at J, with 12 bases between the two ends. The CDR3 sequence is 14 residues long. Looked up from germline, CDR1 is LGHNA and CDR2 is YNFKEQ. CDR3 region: CASTPGRAGNTIYF. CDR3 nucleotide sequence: TGTGCCAGCACACCGGGCAGGGCTGGAAACACCATATATTTT.

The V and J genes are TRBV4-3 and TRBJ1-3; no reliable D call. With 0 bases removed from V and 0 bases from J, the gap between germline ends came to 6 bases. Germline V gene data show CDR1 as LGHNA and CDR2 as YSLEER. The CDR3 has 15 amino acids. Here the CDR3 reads CASSQDSSSGNTIYF. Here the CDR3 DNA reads TGCGCCAGCAGCCAAGATTCAAGCTCTGGAAACACCATATATTTT.

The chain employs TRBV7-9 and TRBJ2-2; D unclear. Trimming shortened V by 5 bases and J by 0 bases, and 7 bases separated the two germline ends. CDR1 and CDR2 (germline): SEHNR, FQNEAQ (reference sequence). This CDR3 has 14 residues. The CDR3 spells CASSPRTNTGELFF. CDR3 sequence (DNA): TGTGCCAGCAGCCCCCGGACGAACACCGGGGAGCTGTTTTTT.

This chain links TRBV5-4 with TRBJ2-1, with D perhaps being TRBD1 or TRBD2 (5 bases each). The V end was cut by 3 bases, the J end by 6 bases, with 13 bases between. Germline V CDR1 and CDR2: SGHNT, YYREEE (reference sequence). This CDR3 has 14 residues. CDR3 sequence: CASSSGTWTNEQFF. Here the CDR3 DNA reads TGTGCCAGCAGCTCCGGGACGTGGACCAATGAGCAGTTCTTC. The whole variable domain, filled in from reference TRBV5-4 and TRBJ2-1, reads ETGVTQSPTHLIKTRGQQVTLRCSSQSGHNTVSWYQQALGQGPQFIFQYYREEENGRGNFPPRFSGLQFPNYSSELNVNALELDDSALYLCASSSGTWTNEQFFGPGTRLTVL.